This T cell receptor beta chain stems from a study of T-cell memory formation after mild COVID-19. With respect to this clonotype: The target antigen is unknown.

Constant-segment primers served in 5'RACE that generated TCR alpha and TCR beta cDNA libraries bearing sample barcodes and UMIs. TCRdb used MiXCR to reprocess the 5' RACE reads, holding one entry per CDR3 protein. The sample lists approximately 210,000 distinct CDR3 sequences, about 18% occurring once. Per the germline V gene, CDR1 is SGHDT and CDR2 is YYEEEE. Trimming left V 4 bases short and J 7 bases short, with 15 bases between. There are 13 residues in the CDR3. Study-wide findings and caveats: Cross-reactive memory appears to have joined, as suggested by some responding clones showing up in pre-infection memory.

The receptor's source is an adult woman who had mild COVID-19 (a few samples of this study predate the infection). Cell type and time point are not known. This rearrangement joins TRBV5-6 to TRBJ2-7; D perhaps matches TRBD1 (6 bases). The sample comprised PBMCs or a T cell subset sorted from them (not recorded which). The chain's CDR3 is CASSITGPGEQYF. CDR3 DNA sequence: TGTGCCAGCAGCATAACAGGGCCGGGAGAGCAGTACTTC.